Below, 27 T cell receptor beta chains from the same sample are listed, as sequenced in a study of T cells in Graves' hyperthyroidism and ophthalmopathy. Amplified TCR beta CDR3 regions derived from RNA transcripts. TCR CDR3 underwent first-round RT-PCR with the HTBI primer set. TCRdb re-analysed the multiplex PCR reads in MiXCR, keeping a single row per CDR3 protein. The table lists about 400,000 distinct CDR3 sequences, approximately 14% of them singletons, with 12% to 15% in the top ten. Sequencing was performed on blood. These receptors were collected from a woman younger than 30 with Graves' hyperthyroidism.

The rearrangement links TRBV20-1 to TRBJ1-1; TRBD1 matches at 7 bases. Unmatched junction bases numbered 12, after V lost 6 bases and J lost 5 bases. Germline V lookup: CDR1 DFQATT, CDR2 SNEGSKA (reference sequence). The CDR3 spans 14 residues. The CDR3 DNA follows: TGCAGTGCGGAGGGACAGCCAGTAGGGACTGAAGCTTTCTTT. Translating it yields CSAEGQPVGTEAFF.

This clonotype was picked up many times. This chain joins TRBV29-1 and TRBJ1-1; D is unclear. Germline assignment: CDR1 SQVTM and CDR2 ANQGSEA. Between the trimmed V and J ends, which lost 4 bases and 7 bases, there was a span of 7 bases. This CDR3 comprises 10 residues. The CDR3 DNA reads as TGCAGCGTTGGAACATTTGAAGCTTTCTTT. This encodes CSVGTFEAFF.

The chain combines TRBV11-2 with TRBJ1-1; D perhaps matches TRBD1 (6 bases). The CDR3 totals 13 residues. V dropped 7 bases and J dropped 6 bases, with 15 bases sitting between them. CDR1 is SGHAT, CDR2 FQNNGV, per germline. The CDR3, as DNA: TGTGCCAGCAAATCGTACAGGGCGCCTGAAGCTTTCTTT. This codes for CASKSYRAPEAFF.

This clonotype came up many times. This sequence joins TRBV6-1 and TRBJ2-3, with D possibly matching TRBD1 (6 bases). The CDR3 runs 17 residues. Germline lookup yields CDR1 MNHNS and CDR2 SASEGT. The V end was cut by 6 bases, the J end by 0 bases, with 19 bases between. In DNA, the CDR3 is TGTGCCAGCAGGAGTAGAAGGACAGTTGTTAGCACAGATACGCAGTATTTT. Amino acids: CASRSRRTVVSTDTQYF.

On this clonotype itself: Germline and junction disagree at one end, which may indicate a read error. The rearrangement links TRBV28 to TRBJ2-7; D unresolved. Germline V gene data show CDR1 as MDHEN and CDR2 as SYDVKM. The CDR3 covers 12 residues. The CDR3 here is CANSLGSYEQYF. The CDR3 nucleotides are TGTGCCAACAGTTTAGGTTCCTACGAGCAGTACTTC.

In its sample, this clonotype was seen a few times. CDR3 nucleotides: TGTGCCAGCAGCTCCCCGGGCCTGGCGGAGGCCCAGTACTTC. This sequence encodes CASSSPGLAEAQYF. The V call is TRBV7-8, the J call TRBJ2-5; weak D call: TRBD2 (5 bases). With 4 bases removed from V and 9 bases from J, the gap between germline ends came to 18 bases. Looked up from germline, CDR1 is SGHVS and CDR2 is FQNEAQ. The CDR3 runs 14 residues.

This clonotype was observed a few times. The CDR3 DNA sequence: TGTGCCAGCTCACCGACAGAAGTCTACGAGCAGTACTTC. Residues: CASSPTEVYEQYF. This chain joins TRBV18 and TRBJ2-7; tentative D call: TRBD1 (5 bases). The germline CDR1 and CDR2 sequences are KGHSH and LQKENI. The CDR3 has 13 amino acids. V lost 3 bases and J lost 3, with 9 bases in between.

This chain uses TRBV20-1 with TRBJ2-5; 9 bases line up with TRBD2. Germline lookup yields CDR1 DFQATT and CDR2 SNEGSKA (reference sequence). The CDR3 is made up of 15 amino acids. With 3 bases clipped from V and 5 bases from J, the junction kept 10 bases outside the gene matches. The CDR3 DNA sequence: TGCAGTGCTAGTATTCGAGGGACTAGCTTGGAGACCCAGTACTTC. Protein product: CSASIRGTSLETQYF.

This clonotype occurred a few times. The V and J genes are TRBV28 and TRBJ2-7; tentatively, D is TRBD2 (5 bases). V lost 7 bases to trimming and J lost 6 bases, with 13 bases between them. This CDR3 region has 12 residues. Germline CDR1 reads MDHEN; CDR2 reads SYDVKM. The CDR3 DNA reads as TGTGCCAGCAATATACCGGGATCCGAGCAGTACTTC. It yields the protein CASNIPGSEQYF. The variable domain in full, with the rest retrieved from reference TRBV28 and TRBJ2-7, is DVKVTQSSRYLVKRTGEKVFLECVQDMDHENMFWYRQDPGLGLRLIYFSYDVKMKEKGDIPEGYSVSREKKERFSLILESASTNQTSMYLCASNIPGSEQYFGPGTRLTVT.

This clonotype was picked up many times. This chain uses TRBV29-1 with TRBJ2-2, with 7 bases aligning to TRBD1. The junction had 9 bases not matched to a gene; V was cut back by 6 bases and J by 2 bases. This CDR3 comprises 15 residues. Looked up from germline, CDR1 is SQVTM and CDR2 is ANQGSEA. The CDR3 sequence: CSVRVTGINTGELFF. CDR3 coding DNA: TGCAGCGTCCGCGTGACAGGGATTAACACCGGGGAGCTGTTTTTT.

This clonotype has a count of ten or more. V gene TRBV28 combines with J gene TRBJ2-7; D may be TRBD1 (6 bases). V gave up 7 bases and J gave up 5 bases, with 12 bases separating them. In germline, CDR1 is MDHEN, CDR2 SYDVKM. This CDR3 has 12 residues. The CDR3 loop is CASTGTLDEQYF. CDR3 nucleotide sequence: TGTGCCAGCACGGGGACACTTGACGAGCAGTACTTC.

This clonotype occurred many times. CDR3: CASSQDPRVYGYTF. In DNA, the CDR3 is TGTGCCAGCAGCCAAGATCCCCGGGTCTATGGCTACACCTTC. V usage is TRBV3-1 and J usage is TRBJ1-2, with D uncertain. This CDR3 comprises 14 residues. V lost 0 bases and J lost 4, with 9 bases in between. Germline CDR1 reads LGHDT; CDR2 reads YNNKEL (reference sequence).

The chain links TRBV28 to TRBJ1-5; 7 bases fit TRBD1. The J segment lost 5 bases and the V segment lost 3 bases, leaving 7 bases of the junction unmatched. This CDR3 has 15 residues. The germline V gene has CDR1 MDHEN and CDR2 SYDVKM. CDR3 in amino acids: CASSFSDREDQPQHF. The DNA for the CDR3 is TGTGCCAGCAGTTTCTCTGACAGGGAAGATCAGCCCCAGCATTTT.

In its sample, this clonotype was seen many times. The chain employs TRBV28 and TRBJ2-3, with 9 bases lining up with TRBD2. Germline CDR1 is MDHEN and CDR2 is SYDVKM. The length of the CDR3 is 18 residues. V shed 1 base, J shed 0 bases, and the junction held 8 bases outside the gene matches. The CDR3, as DNA: TGTGCCAGCAGTTTATCTTCGTGGCGGGAGGGTAGCACAGATACGCAGTATTTT. This codes for CASSLSSWREGSTDTQYF.

The chain combines TRBV7-9 with TRBJ2-7; no definite D call. This CDR3 is built from 13 residues. Trimming took 5 bases from V and 0 from J, leaving 8 bases between them. The germline CDR1 and CDR2 sequences are SEHNR and FQNEAQ (reference sequence). Here the CDR3 DNA reads TGTGCCAGCAGCCCGGACGACTCCTACGAGCAGTACTTC. This sequence encodes CASSPDDSYEQYF.

A remark on this clonotype: Possible read error: a much larger clone is one base away. Lacking the conserved final phenylalanine or tryptophan, this CDR3 likely reflects a read error. The V call is TRBV20-1, the J call TRBJ2-5; D uncertain. CDR3 length: 13 amino acids. Germline V gene sequence: CDR1 DFQATT, CDR2 SNEGSKA (reference sequence). CDR3 in DNA: TGCAGCGCAGAGGCGGTCAGCCAAGAGACCCAGTACCTC. Translated, it gives CSAEAVSQETQYL.

This clonotype was recorded many times. The chain links TRBV7-9 to TRBJ1-5; D gene uncertain. This CDR3 comprises 15 residues. The germline gives CDR1 SEHNR, CDR2 FQNEAQ (reference sequence). V dropped 4 bases and J dropped 3 bases, with 13 bases sitting between them. In DNA, the CDR3 is TGTGCCAGCAGCTCGGACCTTTCCCCCAATCAGCCCCAGCATTTT. Translating it yields CASSSDLSPNQPQHF.

Ten or more counts support this clonotype. The rearrangement uses TRBV12-3 or TRBV12-4 and TRBJ1-2; 10 bases are shared with TRBD1. V gave up 5 bases and J gave up 4 bases; unmatched junction bases: 7. The CDR3 has 15 residues. CDR3 coding DNA: TGTGCCAGCAGTCCATCGGGGACAGGGGCCTATGGCTACACCTTC. Translated, it gives CASSPSGTGAYGYTF.

This clonotype has a count of ten or more. The chain recombines TRBV28 with TRBJ1-5, with a weak D call TRBD1 (5 bases). V lost 4 bases and J 0 bases, leaving 16 bases between the germline ends. CDR3 length: 17 amino acids. Per germline, CDR1 MDHEN and CDR2 SYDVKM. CDR3 nucleotides: TGTGCCAGCAGTTCCTCGACAGCGATTTATAGCAATCAGCCCCAGCATTTT. This codes for CASSSSTAIYSNQPQHF. Supplemented by reference TRBV28 and TRBJ1-5, the full variable domain reads DVKVTQSSRYLVKRTGEKVFLECVQDMDHENMFWYRQDPGLGLRLIYFSYDVKMKEKGDIPEGYSVSREKKERFSLILESASTNQTSMYLCASSSSTAIYSNQPQHFGDGTRLSIL.

This clonotype was seen many times. CDR3 region: CATSDSGGREVGELFF. In nucleotides, the CDR3 is TGTGCCACCAGTGATTCCGGCGGGAGGGAGGTCGGGGAGCTGTTTTTT. This chain uses TRBV24-1 with TRBJ2-2; 9 bases fit TRBD2. The CDR3 extends over 16 amino acids. The trim removed 2 bases at V and 7 bases at J, leaving 7 bases unmatched. Germline V gene lookup returns CDR1 KGHDR and CDR2 SFDVKD.

Ten or more counts support this clonotype. The genes are TRBV20-1 and TRBJ2-7; 8 positions match TRBD1. The germline V gene has CDR1 DFQATT and CDR2 SNEGSKA (reference sequence). With 5 bases clipped from V and 2 bases from J, the junction kept 8 bases outside the gene matches. CDR3 length: 14 residues. The CDR3 bases are TGCAGTGCTCGGGACAGGATGACGACCTACGAGCAGTACTTC. Translated, it gives CSARDRMTTYEQYF.

This clonotype has ten or more counts. The chain carries TRBV10-3 and TRBJ1-1, with TRBD1 as a possible D gene (5 bases). There are 15 residues in the CDR3. Trimming took off 0 bases at V and 1 base at J, with 9 bases between the two ends. Germline assignment: CDR1 ENHRY and CDR2 SYGVKD. CDR3 nucleotide sequence: TGTGCCATCAGTGAGTCGGGGACGGAGAACACTGAAGCTTTCTTT. Its protein is CAISESGTENTEAFF.

There are many counts of this clonotype. V and J are TRBV12-3 or TRBV12-4 and TRBJ1-1; D unresolved. This CDR3 comprises 13 residues. V dropped 7 bases and J dropped 11 bases, with 20 bases sitting between them. CDR3 sequence reads: CASTPGPGASAFF. The CDR3 bases are TGTGCCAGCACCCCCGGGCCAGGCGCATCGGCTTTCTTT.

In its sample, this clonotype was seen many times. The chain carries TRBV7-6 and TRBJ2-1, with TRBD2 matching over 8 bases. V was clipped by 2 bases and J by 0 bases; unmatched bases: 6. Germline V gene sequence: CDR1 SGHVS, CDR2 FNYEAQ. The CDR3 has 17 amino acids. CDR3 nucleotides: TGTGCCAGCAGCTTAAGGTTTAGCGGGGTCTCCTACAATGAGCAGTTCTTC. Its translation: CASSLRFSGVSYNEQFF.

This clonotype was found many times. V usage is TRBV7-9 and J usage is TRBJ1-2, with D possibly being TRBD1 (6 bases). This CDR3 contains 14 residues. Germline CDR1 is SEHNR and CDR2 is FQNEAQ (reference sequence). Trimming took off 4 bases at V and 4 bases at J, with 13 bases between the two ends. CDR3 sequence: CASSSWDIGYGYTF. The CDR3 DNA reads TGTGCCAGCAGCTCCTGGGACATAGGCTATGGCTACACCTTC.

This clonotype was observed many times. The J gene is TRBJ2-3, the V gene TRBV28, with 10 bases lining up with TRBD2. This CDR3 is 16 amino acids long. Germline-derived CDR1 and CDR2 are MDHEN and SYDVKM. V lost 7 bases to trimming and J lost 1 base; unmatched junction nucleotides: 8. In DNA form, the CDR3 reads TGTGCCAGCAATGTAATAGCGGGAGGTCGCACAGATACGCAGTATTTT. Translation gives CASNVIAGGRTDTQYF.

This clonotype occurred a few times. The V call is TRBV10-1, the J call TRBJ1-1; D is uncertain. Germline values: CDR1 WNHNN, CDR2 SYGVQD (reference sequence). V was trimmed by 2 bases and J by 5 bases, leaving 15 bases between them. The CDR3 runs 15 residues. This CDR3 is CASSERGLRDTEAFF. CDR3 in DNA: TGCGCCAGCAGTGAGCGCGGGCTCCGTGATACTGAAGCTTTCTTT.